The entry below gives a single TCR beta chain sequence along with its context. The data were produced by immunoSEQ multiplex PCR, yet TCRdb's version contains in-frame clones alone and is incomplete. The sample lists under 150,000 clones, 80% occurring once. The germline V gene has CDR1 SQVTM and CDR2 ANQGSEA. V dropped 1 base and J dropped 12 bases, with 12 bases sitting between them. The CDR3 has 11 residues. This sample was taken from a study of blood T cell repertoires in COVID-19. As for the study in general: T cells, B-cell-depleted T cells, or PBMCs supplied cDNA or gDNA.

Sequenced sample: peripheral blood. The rearrangement links TRBV29-1 to TRBJ1-1, with TRBD1 as a possible D gene (6 bases). This sequence was found in a human donor in a cohort sampled during active COVID-19. This chain's CDR3 is CSVEGGQGSFF. The CDR3 bases are TGCAGCGTTGAAGGGGGGCAGGGCTCTTTCTTT. Variable domain in full (rest from reference TRBV29-1 and TRBJ1-1): SAVISQKPSRDICQRGTSLTIQCQVDSQVTMMFWYRQQPGQSLTLIATANQGSEATYESGFVIDKFPISRPNLTFSTLTVSNMSPEDSSIYLCSVEGGQGSFFGQGTRLTVV.